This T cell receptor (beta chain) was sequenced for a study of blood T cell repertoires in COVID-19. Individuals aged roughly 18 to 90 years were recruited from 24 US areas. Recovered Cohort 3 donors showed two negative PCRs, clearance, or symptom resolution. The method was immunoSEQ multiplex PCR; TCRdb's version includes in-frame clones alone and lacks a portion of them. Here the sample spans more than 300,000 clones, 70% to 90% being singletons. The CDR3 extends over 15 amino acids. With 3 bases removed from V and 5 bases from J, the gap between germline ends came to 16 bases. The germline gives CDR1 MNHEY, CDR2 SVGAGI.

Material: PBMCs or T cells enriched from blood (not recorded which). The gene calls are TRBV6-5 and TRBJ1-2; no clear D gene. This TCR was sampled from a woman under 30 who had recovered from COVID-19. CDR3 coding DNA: TGTGCCAGCAGTTATGGGCGGGGTTTGGGGTATGGCTACACCTTC. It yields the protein CASSYGRGLGYGYTF.